One T cell receptor (beta chain) is described in this entry. Its target is not known. The data stem from a study of cytomegalovirus exposure and HLA in healthy donors. V was clipped by 2 bases and J by 3 bases; unmatched bases: 7. Germline V gene data show CDR1 as MDHEN and CDR2 as SYDVKM. The CDR3 totals 15 residues. The PCR contained 60 Vbeta and 13 Jbeta primers. The assay was immunoSEQ multiplex PCR, and TCRdb's table has in-frame clones only and misses some. The sample shows 100,000 to 150,000 clones, under 85% of them seen only once. Findings and caveats of the study: A later analysis showed HLA-associated TCR beta chains outstripping equally common others in clonal expansion. In a later analysis, at a false discovery rate of 0.05, roughly 17,000 TCR beta sequences matched HLA alleles. Cytomegalovirus-associated status was assigned to approximately 160 TCR beta chains. Some highly shared sequence variants likely arose as a pipeline artifact.

J is TRBJ2-7 and V is TRBV28, with TRBD2 identical over 7 bases. This sequence originates from a male donor in good health and CMV-seropositive. Sequenced: PBMCs. The CDR3 DNA sequence: TGTGCCAGCAGTTTAAGGGGAGGGCCTGGCTACGAGCAGTACTTC. Protein sequence: CASSLRGGPGYEQYF.